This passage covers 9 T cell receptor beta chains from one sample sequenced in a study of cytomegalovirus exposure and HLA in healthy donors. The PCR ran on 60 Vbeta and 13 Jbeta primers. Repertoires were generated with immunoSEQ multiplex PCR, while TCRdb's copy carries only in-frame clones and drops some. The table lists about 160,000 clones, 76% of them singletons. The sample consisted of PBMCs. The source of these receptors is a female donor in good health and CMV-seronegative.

The CDR3 nucleotides read TGTGCCAGCAGCCCCCGACAGGGATTTTACACCGGGGAGCTGTTTTTT. Protein product: CASSPRQGFYTGELFF. This chain joins TRBV7-2 and TRBJ2-2; 7 nucleotides match TRBD1. After removal of 5 bases from V and 3 bases from J, the junction contained 9 bases not matched to a gene. The CDR3 contains 16 residues. Germline CDR1 SGHTA, CDR2 FQGNSA.

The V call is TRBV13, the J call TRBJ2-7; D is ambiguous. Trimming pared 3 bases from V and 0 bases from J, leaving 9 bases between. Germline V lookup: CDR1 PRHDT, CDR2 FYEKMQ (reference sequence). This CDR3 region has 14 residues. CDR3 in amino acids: CASSLRFSSYEQYF. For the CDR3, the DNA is TGTGCCAGCAGCTTGCGGTTTAGCTCCTACGAGCAGTACTTC.

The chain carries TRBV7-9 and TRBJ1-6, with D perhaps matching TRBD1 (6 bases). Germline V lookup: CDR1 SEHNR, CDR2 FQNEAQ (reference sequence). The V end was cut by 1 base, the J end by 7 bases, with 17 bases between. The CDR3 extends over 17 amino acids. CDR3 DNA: TGTGCCAGCAGCTTAGATGGGGGTGGCAGGGGCAATTCACCCCTCCACTTT. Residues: CASSLDGGGRGNSPLHF.

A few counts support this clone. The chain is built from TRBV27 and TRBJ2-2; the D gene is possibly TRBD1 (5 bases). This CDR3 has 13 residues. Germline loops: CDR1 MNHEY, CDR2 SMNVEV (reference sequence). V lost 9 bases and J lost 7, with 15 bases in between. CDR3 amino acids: CASAGDGHGELFF. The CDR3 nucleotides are TGTGCCAGTGCCGGTGATGGACACGGGGAGCTGTTTTTT.

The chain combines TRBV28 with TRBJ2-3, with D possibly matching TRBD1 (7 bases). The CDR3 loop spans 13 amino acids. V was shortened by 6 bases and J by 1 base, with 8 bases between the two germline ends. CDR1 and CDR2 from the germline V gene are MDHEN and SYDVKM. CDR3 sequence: CASSRGGTDTQYF. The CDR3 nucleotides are TGTGCCAGCAGCAGGGGGGGCACAGATACGCAGTATTTT.

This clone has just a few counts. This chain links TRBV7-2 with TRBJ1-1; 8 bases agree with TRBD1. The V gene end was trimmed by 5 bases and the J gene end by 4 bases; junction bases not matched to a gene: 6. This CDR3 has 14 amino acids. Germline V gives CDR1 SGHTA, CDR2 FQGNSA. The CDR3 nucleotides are TGTGCCAGCAGCATTTTTACAGGGGGCACTGAAGCTTTCTTT. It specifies CASSIFTGGTEAFF.

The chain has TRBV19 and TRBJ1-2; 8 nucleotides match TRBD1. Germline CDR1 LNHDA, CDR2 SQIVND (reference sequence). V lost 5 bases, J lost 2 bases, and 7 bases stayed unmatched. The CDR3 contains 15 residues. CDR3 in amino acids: CASSPDRDSNYGYTF. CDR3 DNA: TGTGCCAGTAGTCCGGACAGGGACTCCAACTATGGCTACACCTTC.

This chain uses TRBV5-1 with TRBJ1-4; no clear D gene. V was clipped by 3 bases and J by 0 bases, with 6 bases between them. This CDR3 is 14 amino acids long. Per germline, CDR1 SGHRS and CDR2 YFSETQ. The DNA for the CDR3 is TGCGCCAGCAGCTCAACTGCAACTAATGAAAAACTGTTTTTT. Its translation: CASSSTATNEKLFF.

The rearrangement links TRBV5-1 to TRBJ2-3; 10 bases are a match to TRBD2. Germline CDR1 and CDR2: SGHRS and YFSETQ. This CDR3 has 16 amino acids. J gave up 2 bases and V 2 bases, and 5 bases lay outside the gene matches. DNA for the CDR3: TGCGCCAGCAGCTTTGCTAGCGGGGGATACACAGATACGCAGTATTTT. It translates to CASSFASGGYTDTQYF. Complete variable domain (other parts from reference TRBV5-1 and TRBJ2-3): KAGVTQTPRYLIKTRGQQVTLSCSPISGHRSVSWYQQTPGQGLQFLFEYFSETQRNKGNFPGRFSGRQFSNSRSEMNVSTLELGDSALYLCASSFASGGYTDTQYFGPGTRLTVL.